The clone carrying this TCR beta chain was counted a few times. Its antigen is unknown. At the DNA level, this CDR3 is encoded by other sequences in the same sample as well. The source of the sample is a study of cytomegalovirus exposure and HLA in healthy donors. CDR1 and CDR2 (germline): SGHVS, FQNEAQ. The CDR3 covers 13 residues. It was with 60 Vbeta and 13 Jbeta primers that the PCR ran. Data came from immunoSEQ multiplex PCR; TCRdb stores just in-frame clones and leaves some out. The data show about 160,000 clones, roughly 80% seen once. Points from the study as a whole: In a later analysis, at a false discovery rate of 0.05, 15,000 to 20,000 TCR beta sequences matched HLA alleles.

V is TRBV7-8 and J is TRBJ2-7; D gene ambiguous. This TCR derives from a woman younger than 45 in good health and CMV-seropositive. The source material was PBMCs. CDR3 residues: CFSKQKTAYEQYF. The CDR3, as DNA: TGTTTTAGCAAGCAGAAGACGGCATACGAGCAGTACTTC.